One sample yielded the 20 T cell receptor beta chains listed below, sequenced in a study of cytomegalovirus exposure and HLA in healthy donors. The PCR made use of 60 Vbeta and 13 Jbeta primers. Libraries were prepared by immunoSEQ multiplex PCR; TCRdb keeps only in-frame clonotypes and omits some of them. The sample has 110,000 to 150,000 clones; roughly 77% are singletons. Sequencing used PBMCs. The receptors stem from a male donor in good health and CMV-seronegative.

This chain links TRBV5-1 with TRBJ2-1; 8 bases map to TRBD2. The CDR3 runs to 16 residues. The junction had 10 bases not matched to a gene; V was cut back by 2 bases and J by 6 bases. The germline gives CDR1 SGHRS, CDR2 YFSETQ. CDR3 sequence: CASSLLETSVPNEQFF. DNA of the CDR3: TGCGCCAGCAGCTTACTCGAGACTAGCGTACCCAATGAGCAGTTCTTC.

CDR3 sequence reads: CASSDFTELMFF. CDR3 DNA: TGTGCCAGCAGTGATTTTACGGAGTTGATGTTTTTT. This chain uses TRBV25-1 with TRBJ2-2; D uncertain. This CDR3 has 12 amino acids. V was trimmed by 3 bases and J by 15 bases, leaving 14 bases between them. CDR1 and CDR2 from the germline V gene are MGHDK and SYGVNS.

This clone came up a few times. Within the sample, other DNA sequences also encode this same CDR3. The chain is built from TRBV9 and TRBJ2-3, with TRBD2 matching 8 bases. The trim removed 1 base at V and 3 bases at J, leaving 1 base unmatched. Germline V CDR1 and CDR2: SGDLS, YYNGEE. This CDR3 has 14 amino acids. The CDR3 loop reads CASSVTSGTDTQYF. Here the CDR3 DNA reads TGTGCCAGCAGCGTAACTAGCGGAACAGATACGCAGTATTTT.

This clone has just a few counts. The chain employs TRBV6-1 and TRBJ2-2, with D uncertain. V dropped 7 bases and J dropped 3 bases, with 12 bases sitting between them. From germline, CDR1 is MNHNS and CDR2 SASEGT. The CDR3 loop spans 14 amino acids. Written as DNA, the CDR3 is TGTGCCAGCATATTGAGGAGCTACACCGGGGAGCTGTTTTTT. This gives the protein CASILRSYTGELFF.

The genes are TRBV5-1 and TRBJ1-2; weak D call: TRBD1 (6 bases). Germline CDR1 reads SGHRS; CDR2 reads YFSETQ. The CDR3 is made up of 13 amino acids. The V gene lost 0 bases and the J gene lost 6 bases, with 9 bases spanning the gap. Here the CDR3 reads CASSLGQGNGYTF. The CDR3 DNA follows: TGCGCCAGCAGCTTGGGTCAGGGGAATGGCTACACCTTC.

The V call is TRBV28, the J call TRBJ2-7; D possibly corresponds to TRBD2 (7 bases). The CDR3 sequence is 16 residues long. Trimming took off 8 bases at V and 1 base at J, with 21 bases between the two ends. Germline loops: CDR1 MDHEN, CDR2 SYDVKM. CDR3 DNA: TGTGCCAGCCGCACGACCCCGGGGGGCGCGTCCTACGAGCAGTACTTC. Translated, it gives CASRTTPGGASYEQYF.

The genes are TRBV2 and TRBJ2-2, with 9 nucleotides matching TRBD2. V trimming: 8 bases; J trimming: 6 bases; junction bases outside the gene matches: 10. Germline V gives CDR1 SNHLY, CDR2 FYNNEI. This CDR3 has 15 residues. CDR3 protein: CASPSRGGDSGELFF. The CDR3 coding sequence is TGTGCCAGCCCCTCGCGGGGGGGGGATTCCGGGGAGCTGTTTTTT.

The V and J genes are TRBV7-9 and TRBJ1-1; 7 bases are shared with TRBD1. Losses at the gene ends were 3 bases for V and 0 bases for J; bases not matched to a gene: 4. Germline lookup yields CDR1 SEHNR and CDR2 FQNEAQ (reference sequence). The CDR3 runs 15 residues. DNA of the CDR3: TGTGCCAGCAGCTTGTCAGGGGGTGTGAACACTGAAGCTTTCTTT. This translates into CASSLSGGVNTEAFF. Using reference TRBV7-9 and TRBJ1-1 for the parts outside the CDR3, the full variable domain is DTGVSQNPRHKITKRGQNVTFRCDPISEHNRLYWYRQTLGQGPEFLTYFQNEAQLEKSRLLSDRFSAERPKGSFSTLEIQRTEQGDSAMYLCASSLSGGVNTEAFFGQGTRLTVV.

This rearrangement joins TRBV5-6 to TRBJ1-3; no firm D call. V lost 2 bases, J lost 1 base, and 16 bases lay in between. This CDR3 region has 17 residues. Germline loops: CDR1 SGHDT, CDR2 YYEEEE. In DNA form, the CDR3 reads TGTGCCAGCAGCTTCCCCCACCTTCGGGGATCTGGAAACACCATATATTTT. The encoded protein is CASSFPHLRGSGNTIYF.

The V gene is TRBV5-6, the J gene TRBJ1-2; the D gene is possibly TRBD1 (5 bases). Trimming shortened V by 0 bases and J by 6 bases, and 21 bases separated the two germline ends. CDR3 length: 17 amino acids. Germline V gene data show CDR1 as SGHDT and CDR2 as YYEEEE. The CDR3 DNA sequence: TGTGCCAGCAGCTTGGGTCCAGGGCAAAGAGTTTCGGATGGCTACACCTTC. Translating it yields CASSLGPGQRVSDGYTF.

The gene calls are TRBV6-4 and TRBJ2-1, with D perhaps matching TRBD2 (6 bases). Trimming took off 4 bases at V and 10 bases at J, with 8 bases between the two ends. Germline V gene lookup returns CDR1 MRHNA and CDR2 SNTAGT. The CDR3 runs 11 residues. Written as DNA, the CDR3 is TGTGCCAGCAGTGTGGGACTCGAGCAGTTCTTC. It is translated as CASSVGLEQFF.

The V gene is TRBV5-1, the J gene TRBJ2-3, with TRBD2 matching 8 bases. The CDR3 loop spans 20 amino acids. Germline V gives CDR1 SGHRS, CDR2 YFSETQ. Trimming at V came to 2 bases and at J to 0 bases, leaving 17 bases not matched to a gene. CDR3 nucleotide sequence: TGCGCCAGCAGCTTTAGGGCCCCCGGGGGGGCCCGCCTTAGCACAGATACGCAGTATTTT. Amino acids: CASSFRAPGGARLSTDTQYF. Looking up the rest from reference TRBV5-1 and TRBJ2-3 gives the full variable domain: KAGVTQTPRYLIKTRGQQVTLSCSPISGHRSVSWYQQTPGQGLQFLFEYFSETQRNKGNFPGRFSGRQFSNSRSEMNVSTLELGDSALYLCASSFRAPGGARLSTDTQYFGPGTRLTVL.

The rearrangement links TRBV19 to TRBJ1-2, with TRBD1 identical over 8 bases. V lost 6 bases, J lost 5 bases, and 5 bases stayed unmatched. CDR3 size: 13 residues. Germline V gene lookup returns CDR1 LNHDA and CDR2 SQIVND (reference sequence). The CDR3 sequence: CASSENRGYGYTF. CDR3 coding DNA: TGTGCCAGTAGCGAGAACAGGGGGTATGGCTACACCTTC.

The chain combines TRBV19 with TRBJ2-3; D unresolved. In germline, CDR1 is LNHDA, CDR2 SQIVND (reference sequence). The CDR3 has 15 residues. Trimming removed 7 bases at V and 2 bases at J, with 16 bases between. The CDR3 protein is CASTLSIYLTDTQYF. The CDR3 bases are TGTGCCAGTACCCTCTCCATCTACCTCACAGATACGCAGTATTTT.

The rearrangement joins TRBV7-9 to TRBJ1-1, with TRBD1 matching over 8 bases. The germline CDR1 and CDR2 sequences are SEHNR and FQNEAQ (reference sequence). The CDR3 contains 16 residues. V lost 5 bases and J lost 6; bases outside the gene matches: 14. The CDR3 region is CASSADRGGRVAEAFF. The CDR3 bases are TGTGCCAGCAGCGCAGACAGGGGAGGAAGGGTTGCTGAAGCTTTCTTT.

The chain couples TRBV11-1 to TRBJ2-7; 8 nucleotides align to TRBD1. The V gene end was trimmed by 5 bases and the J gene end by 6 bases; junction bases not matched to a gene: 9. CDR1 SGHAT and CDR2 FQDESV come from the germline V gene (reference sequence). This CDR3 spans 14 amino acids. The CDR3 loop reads CASSTLDRAGEQYF. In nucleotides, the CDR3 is TGTGCCAGCAGCACCCTGGACAGGGCCGGCGAGCAGTACTTC.

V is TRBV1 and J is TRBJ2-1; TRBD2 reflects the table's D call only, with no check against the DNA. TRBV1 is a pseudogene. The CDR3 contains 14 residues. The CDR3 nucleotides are TGCACCAGTGGAGGACTAGCGGGGTCTAATGAGCAGTTCTTC. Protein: CTSGGLAGSNEQFF.

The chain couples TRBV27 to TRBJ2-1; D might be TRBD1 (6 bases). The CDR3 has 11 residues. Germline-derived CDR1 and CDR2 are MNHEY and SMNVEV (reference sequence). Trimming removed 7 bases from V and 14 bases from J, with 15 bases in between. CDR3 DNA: TGTGCCAGCAACCAGGGGTTTTGGGAGTTCTTC. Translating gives CASNQGFWEFF.

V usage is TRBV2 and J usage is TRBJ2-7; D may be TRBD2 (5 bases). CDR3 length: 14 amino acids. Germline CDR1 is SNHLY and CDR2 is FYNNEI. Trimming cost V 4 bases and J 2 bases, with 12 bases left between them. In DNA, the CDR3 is TGTGCCAGCAGTGGCGGGCGCTCCACCTACGAGCAGTACTTC. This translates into CASSGGRSTYEQYF.

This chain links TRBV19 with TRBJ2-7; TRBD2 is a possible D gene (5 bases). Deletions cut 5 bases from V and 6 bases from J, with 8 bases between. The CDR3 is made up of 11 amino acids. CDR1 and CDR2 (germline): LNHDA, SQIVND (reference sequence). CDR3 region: CASSAGIEQYF. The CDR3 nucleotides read TGTGCCAGTAGTGCCGGGATCGAGCAGTACTTC.